These T cell receptor beta chains were read from a single sample in a study of a mutant IDH1 vaccine in newly diagnosed glioma. Their antigens are not known. The protocol was immunoSEQ multiplex PCR, while the TCRdb copy is restricted to in-frame clones and leaves out a portion. This table has 35,000 to 50,000 clones, 65% to 85% appearing once. The sample was PBMCs, taken from a glioma patient whose treatment included an IDH1 peptide vaccine. Source of these receptors: a woman aged 18-29 years with glioma. Some clones in this sample may be carry-over from other donors' samples. Both conserved end residues are part of each CDR3. A D gene is named only where the DNA matches it firmly. Size is omitted from some rows. Given values are once, few, many or a class for expanded clones.

-	TRBV15	TRBJ1-2	-	CATSRDGVTYYGYTF	TGTGCCACCAGCAGAGATGGAGTGACATACTATGGCTACACCTTC
-	TRBV21-1	TRBJ2-7	-	CASSNKGEASGTQYEQYF	TGTGCCAGCAGCAACAAAGGAGAGGCTAGCGGGACACAATACGAGCAGTACTTC
TRBD2	TRBV6-6	TRBJ2-5	-	CASSRTSGSGETQYF	TGTGCCAGCAGTCGTACTAGCGGGAGTGGGGAGACCCAGTACTTC
-	TRBV15	TRBJ2-2	-	CATSPSYPPGELFF	TGTGCCACCAGCCCCTCATACCCCCCCGGGGAGCTGTTTTTT
-	TRBV11-1	TRBJ2-3	-	CASSLGRDGGTQYF	TGTGCCAGCAGCTTAGGGCGGGACGGGGGTACGCAGTATTTT
-	TRBV11-1	TRBJ2-3	-	CASSPRMTGTQYF	TGTGCCAGCAGCCCACGCATGACGGGTACGCAGTATTTT
-	TRBV28	TRBJ1-6	-	CASSLSPPGWESGYNSPLHF	TGTGCCAGCAGTTTATCGCCCCCCGGGTGGGAGTCGGGCTATAATTCACCCCTCCACTTT
TRBD2	TRBV2	TRBJ2-3	-	CASRARAGAADTQYF	TGTGCCAGCAGGGCGCGCGCGGGAGCGGCAGATACGCAGTATTTT
-	TRBV9	TRBJ2-5	-	CASSVGFFQETQYF	TGTGCCAGCAGCGTAGGTTTCTTCCAAGAGACCCAGTACTTC
-	TRBV7-3	TRBJ1-1	-	CASSLTLNTEAFF	TGTGCCAGCAGCTTAACTCTGAACACTGAAGCTTTCTTT
-	TRBV6-6	TRBJ1-6	-	CASSYGMPSGSPLHF	TGTGCCAGCAGTTACGGGATGCCAAGTGGTTCACCCCTCCACTTT
TRBD1	TRBV27	TRBJ1-2	-	CASRMTGGYGYTF	TGTGCCAGCAGGATGACAGGGGGATATGGCTACACCTTC
TRBD1	TRBV29-1	TRBJ1-4	few	CSAGQGSEKLFF	TGCAGCGCGGGACAGGGCAGCGAAAAACTGTTTTTT
-	TRBV7-2	TRBJ2-3	-	CASSLTGAPDTQYF	TGTGCCAGCAGTCTTACCGGGGCCCCAGATACGCAGTATTTT
TRBD1	TRBV7-2	TRBJ1-1	-	CASSLDNRGTLPFF	TGTGCCAGCAGCTTAGACAACAGGGGTACGCTACCTTTCTTT
TRBD2	TRBV11-2	TRBJ2-2	-	CASSWGLAGGRNTGELFF	TGTGCCAGCAGCTGGGGACTAGCGGGGGGGCGGAACACCGGGGAGCTGTTTTTT
TRBD1	TRBV27	TRBJ1-2	-	CASSLDRGGGYTF	TGTGCCAGCAGTTTAGACAGGGGCGGTGGCTACACCTTC
-	TRBV5-1	TRBJ2-7	once	CASSPGPGTQFYEQYF	TGCGCCAGCAGCCCTGGGCCGGGAACCCAATTCTACGAGCAGTACTTC
-	TRBV7-2	TRBJ2-3	once	CASSLVGSGTDTQYF	TGTGCCAGCAGCTTGGTGGGTTCGGGCACAGATACGCAGTATTTT
TRBD1	TRBV2	TRBJ2-5	-	CASSSDRGRETQYF	TGTGCCAGCAGCTCCGACAGGGGACGGGAGACCCAGTACTTC
-	TRBV29-1	TRBJ1-5	few	CSVLAGSLNNQPQHF	TGCAGCGTTTTGGCAGGGTCCTTGAACAATCAGCCCCAGCATTTT
-	TRBV7-2	TRBJ1-1	once	CASSPIRGIRGTEAFF	TGTGCCAGCAGCCCCATCCGGGGCATCCGAGGGACTGAAGCTTTCTTT
TRBD1	TRBV6-1	TRBJ2-7	-	CASFLDRNDEQYF	TGTGCCAGCTTTCTGGACAGGAATGACGAGCAGTACTTC
-	TRBV5-1	TRBJ2-1	-	CASSLESGNEQFF	TGCGCCAGCAGCTTGGAATCGGGCAATGAGCAGTTCTTC
-	TRBV7-8	TRBJ2-2	-	CASSLIRGVHGELFF	TGTGCCAGCAGCTTAATTAGGGGCGTCCACGGGGAGCTGTTTTTT
-	TRBV13	TRBJ2-4	-	CATASTGLLAKNIQYF	TGTGCCACCGCTAGTACGGGCTTACTAGCCAAAAACATTCAGTACTTC
-	TRBV5-4	TRBJ2-2	-	CASSLVVSTGELFF	TGTGCCAGCAGCTTGGTAGTGAGCACCGGGGAGCTGTTTTTT
TRBD2	TRBV6-1	TRBJ2-7	-	CASSETAGGVYEQYF	TGTGCCAGCAGTGAAACCGCGGGGGGGGTCTACGAGCAGTACTTC
TRBD1	TRBV10-3	TRBJ1-2	-	CAIGGERGLYQGYTF	TGTGCCATCGGAGGGGAGAGGGGGCTTTATCAGGGCTACACCTTC
TRBD1	TRBV6-1	TRBJ2-7	once	CASKPRTGTAREQYF	TGTGCCAGCAAGCCTAGGACAGGGACTGCCAGGGAGCAGTACTTC
-	TRBV4-1	TRBJ2-5	-	CASSQGSGGYQETQYF	TGCGCCAGCAGCCAAGGTTCAGGCGGGTACCAAGAGACCCAGTACTTC
-	TRBV29-1	TRBJ2-1	-	CSGGGARSYNEQFF	TGCAGCGGTGGGGGGGCCAGGTCCTACAATGAGCAGTTCTTC
-	TRBV5-4	TRBJ2-7	-	CASSLGVGINYEQYF	TGTGCCAGCAGCTTGGGGGTAGGGATTAACTACGAGCAGTACTTC
-	TRBV29-1	TRBJ1-2	-	CSAREAAGLYGYTF	TGCAGCGCTAGAGAGGCGGCGGGGCTTTATGGCTACACCTTC
TRBD2	TRBV4-3	TRBJ2-3	-	CASSPGGLAGDTQYF	TGCGCCAGCAGCCCGGGGGGACTAGCGGGCGATACGCAGTATTTT
TRBD2	TRBV6-5	TRBJ2-1	-	CASSYTTSGRATEQFF	TGTGCCAGCAGTTACACGACTAGCGGGAGGGCCACTGAGCAGTTCTTC
-	TRBV2	TRBJ2-2	-	CASSGTGELFF	TGTGCCAGCTCGGGCACCGGGGAGCTGTTTTTT
-	TRBV12-5	TRBJ1-2	-	CASGLVRSDVDYGYTF	TGTGCTAGTGGTTTGGTCCGATCGGACGTTGACTATGGCTACACCTTC
-	TRBV6-1	TRBJ1-1	few	CASSEAVGGRAFF	TGTGCCAGCAGTGAAGCGGTAGGGGGTCGGGCTTTCTTT
-	TRBV5-1	TRBJ2-3	-	CASSLAGQGMGDTQYF	TGCGCCAGCAGCTTGGCTGGGCAGGGGATGGGGGATACGCAGTATTTT
-	TRBV19	TRBJ2-1	-	CASKDLQGGALNEQFF	TGTGCCAGTAAAGACTTACAGGGGGGGGCCCTCAATGAGCAGTTCTTC
-	TRBV10-1	TRBJ1-2	-	CASSESLTGQEGYTF	TGCGCCAGCAGTGAGTCTCTGACAGGCCAGGAGGGCTACACCTTC
-	TRBV7-9	TRBJ1-2	-	CASSPDVPWGGYTF	TGTGCCAGCAGCCCGGACGTACCATGGGGTGGCTACACCTTC